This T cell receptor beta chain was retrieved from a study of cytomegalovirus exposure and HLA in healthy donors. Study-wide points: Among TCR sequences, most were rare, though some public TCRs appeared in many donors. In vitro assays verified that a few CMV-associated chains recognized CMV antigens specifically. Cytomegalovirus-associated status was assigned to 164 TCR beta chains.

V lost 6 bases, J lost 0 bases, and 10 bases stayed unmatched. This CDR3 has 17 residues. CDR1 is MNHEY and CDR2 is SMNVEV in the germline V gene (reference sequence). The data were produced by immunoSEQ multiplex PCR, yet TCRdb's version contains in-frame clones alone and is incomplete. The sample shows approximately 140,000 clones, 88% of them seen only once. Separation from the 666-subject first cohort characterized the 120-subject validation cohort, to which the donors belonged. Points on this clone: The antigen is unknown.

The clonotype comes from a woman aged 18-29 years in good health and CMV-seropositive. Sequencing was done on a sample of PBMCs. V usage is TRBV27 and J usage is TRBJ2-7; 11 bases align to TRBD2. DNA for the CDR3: TGTGCCAGCAGGTCTTATTCCGGGACTAGCGGCTCCTACGAGCAGTACTTC. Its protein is CASRSYSGTSGSYEQYF.